This TCR beta chain was retrieved from a study of blood T cell repertoires in COVID-19. Study-wide context: PBMCs, B-cell-depleted T cells, or T cells provided the cDNA or gDNA that made up the material.

TCRdb's copy holds only in-frame clones and misses some; the assay was immunoSEQ multiplex PCR. The repertoire consists of around 190,000 clones, with around four fifths occurring once and the leading ten covering about 9%. The J segment lost 4 bases and the V segment lost 5 bases, leaving 6 bases of the junction unmatched. The CDR3 consists of 15 residues. CDR1 is SGHTA and CDR2 is FQGTGA in the germline V gene. Cohort placement rested on clinical history that participants reported themselves. Either two negative PCRs, clearance, or symptom resolution qualified Cohort 3 donors as recovered. This chain links TRBV7-3 with TRBJ1-5; 9 nucleotides agree with TRBD1. This TCR came from a man aged 35 to 55 who had recovered from COVID-19. The sample comprised PBMCs or T cells enriched from blood (not recorded which). This chain's CDR3 is CASSPGTGKNQPQHF. The CDR3 DNA reads TGTGCCAGCAGCCCCGGGACAGGGAAAAATCAGCCCCAGCATTTT.